This T cell receptor beta chain emerged from a study of T cells in Graves' hyperthyroidism and ophthalmopathy (dated by TCRdb to about 2019). Turning to the overall study: To identify TCR V-J signatures that set the groups apart, the researchers used a discovery cohort of approximately 98 patients, made up of 40 to 45 with Graves' ophthalmopathy and around 58 with stable Graves' hyperthyroidism. Once sampling was done, hyperthyroidism patients were given methimazole at a starting dose of 30 mg daily, whereas ophthalmopathy patients were given high-dose intravenous methylprednisolone. The paper describes TCR Vbeta CDR3 sequencing of more than 120 peripheral blood samples, made up of roughly 40 ophthalmopathy patients, roughly 80 hyperthyroidism patients and roughly 17 progressor patients. Whether ophthalmopathy could be predicted prospectively was tested in an independent validation cohort made up of about 18 hyperthyroidism patients plus 17 patients who later progressed to ophthalmopathy. The 90 or so discovery patients were randomly split 7:3 into training and test sets. Thyroid tissue and blood T-cell repertoires from roughly six Graves' hyperthyroidism patients were also compared in the study. What the authors observed across the whole study: Blood samples also contained most of the expanded thyroid clonotypes (frequency above 0.001), which suggests that blood repertoires may reflect thyroid immune responses. Ophthalmopathy was separated from stable hyperthyroidism by a 13 V-J signature model, with 85% to 90% sensitivity and approximately 84% specificity obtained in cross-validation and 80%/75% obtained in testing. In validation, progression to ophthalmopathy was predicted by the model with 70.59% sensitivity and roughly 76% specificity, a median of roughly 6 months before onset. Sample size was not statistically predetermined, and investigators were not blinded to group allocation.

TCR beta CDR3 regions were amplified from RNA transcripts. The first round of RT-PCR for the TCR CDR3 was performed with the HTBI primer set and the Qiagen OneStep RT-PCR kit. Libraries were constructed in a second round of multiplex PCR, after which size selection and purification were carried out. Sequencing of the libraries was done on an Illumina HiSeq2000 using paired-end 100 bp reads. As for the authors' bioinformatics: Raw data were processed with SOAPnuke, discarding reads with adapters, uncalled bases, mean Phred below 15, or no exact constant-primer or identifier match. High-quality paired reads were merged with COPE v1.2.5, and unique nucleotide sequences were defined as clonotypes. MiTCR v1.1 was used to align clonotypes to the IMGT TRBV, TRBD and TRBJ reference segments. Only V-J combinations with frequency above 0.0001, covering approximately 99% of repertoires, were analysed. The TCS score was defined as the ratio of F50 (clonal expansion) to E x V (chaos), calculated using BLOSUM62-based TCRdist between CDR3 peptides within each V-J. Welch's t-statistics and random forest reduced fewer than 600 V-J features to roughly 13, which were used in a naive Bayes classifier (R e1071). The similarity between thyroid and blood repertoires was quantified using the Morisita-Horn index. TCRdb passed the public sequencing reads through fastp at Q25 and MiXCR, retaining productive beta sequences. Records with the same CDR3 protein are collapsed into one entry carrying the most frequent genes and DNA. The V and J calls were determined by TCRdb, not by the authors. In this sample the table shows around 600,000 distinct CDR3 sequences, 45% of which occur a single time. The ten largest clonotypes hold about 7% of the sample.

Exclusion was applied to patients with uncontrolled infections, other autoimmune diseases, pregnancy or lactation. Clinical symptoms, serum thyroxine and TRAb, thyroid ultrasound, and orbital computed tomography formed the basis for the diagnoses. Trizol reagent was used to extract total RNA, and RNA quality was then checked on an Agilent 2100 Bioanalyzer. V loses 1 base at its end and J loses 9 bases; junction bases beyond the gene matches: 3. The germline V gene provides CDR1 SNHLY and CDR2 FYNNEI. From cysteine to phenylalanine, the CDR3 is 14 amino acids long. Only the CDR3 DNA is retained, 42 bases long and in frame from the first base. Worth noting for this clonotype: Its antigen is still unknown. The sample holds no much larger clone one base away, and base qualities are not on file.

This TCR came from an adult man with Graves' disease, either hyperthyroidism or ophthalmopathy (not recorded which). This receptor chain uses TRBV2 and TRBJ1-6, with TRBD1 matching 7 junction bases. Sequenced input: peripheral blood or thyroid tissue (not recorded which). The CDR3 region has the sequence CASSEVGTASPLHF. The DNA sequence reads TGTGCCAGCAGTGAAGTAGGGACAGCTTCACCCCTCCACTTT.